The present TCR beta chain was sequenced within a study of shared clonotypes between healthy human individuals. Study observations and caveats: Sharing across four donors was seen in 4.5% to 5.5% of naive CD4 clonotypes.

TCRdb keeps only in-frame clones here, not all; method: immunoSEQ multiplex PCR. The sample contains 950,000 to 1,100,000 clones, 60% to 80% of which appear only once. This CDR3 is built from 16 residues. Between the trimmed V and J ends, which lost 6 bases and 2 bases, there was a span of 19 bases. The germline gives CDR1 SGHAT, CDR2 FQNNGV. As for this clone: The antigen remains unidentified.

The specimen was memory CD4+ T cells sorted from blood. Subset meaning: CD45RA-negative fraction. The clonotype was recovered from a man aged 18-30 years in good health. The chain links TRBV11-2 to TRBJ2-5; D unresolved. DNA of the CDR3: TGTGCCAGCAGTCCACTCCGGCCGACAATGCAAGAGACCCAGTACTTC. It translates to CASSPLRPTMQETQYF.